The 30 T cell receptor beta chains given below trace back to one sample, sequenced in a study of shared clonotypes between healthy human individuals. Measured with immunoSEQ multiplex PCR; TCRdb has only the in-frame clones, and not every one. The sample yields some 2.1 million clones, 90% to 95% seen once. Sequences were obtained from naive CD4+ T cells sorted from blood. Subset here: CD45RA+ positively selected. Receptors originate from a man between 18 and 29 years old in good health.

As regards this clone: Other DNA sequences in the same sample also yield this CDR3. V is TRBV28 and J is TRBJ2-3; D remains ambiguous. CDR3 length: 12 residues. Trimming pared 4 bases from V and 2 bases from J, leaving 4 bases between. CDR1 is MDHEN and CDR2 is SYDVKM in the germline V gene. In DNA, the CDR3 is TGTGCCAGCAGTTCAAACACAGATACGCAGTATTTT. This encodes CASSSNTDTQYF.

This clone was recorded only once. The chain uses TRBV28 and TRBJ1-3, with 8 bases fitting TRBD1. This CDR3 region has 14 residues. The germline V gene encodes CDR1 MDHEN and CDR2 SYDVKM. J lost 4 bases, V lost 4 bases, and 3 bases had no gene match. In DNA form, the CDR3 reads TGTGCCAGCAGTTCGGACAGGGCAGGAAACACCATATATTTT. Amino acids: CASSSDRAGNTIYF.

J is TRBJ1-6 and V is TRBV7-2; D is undetermined. The germline V gene encodes CDR1 SGHTA and CDR2 FQGNSA. V was clipped by 5 bases and J by 5 bases, with 4 bases between them. The CDR3 sequence is 12 residues long. The CDR3 region is CASSRNNSPLHF. The DNA for the CDR3 is TGTGCCAGCAGCCGTAATAATTCACCCCTCCACTTT.

The chain has TRBV11-2 and TRBJ2-7; 8 nucleotides line up with TRBD2. The CDR3 is made up of 13 amino acids. V shed 6 bases, J shed 6 bases, and the junction held 7 bases outside the gene matches. Germline CDR1 is SGHAT and CDR2 is FQNNGV. The CDR3 region has the DNA TGTGCCAGCAGTTCTGGACTAGCCGCCGAGCAGTACTTC. Amino acid sequence: CASSSGLAAEQYF. The whole variable domain, remainder taken from reference TRBV11-2 and TRBJ2-7, is EAGVAQSPRYKIIEKRQSVAFWCNPISGHATLYWYQQILGQGPKLLIQFQNNGVVDDSQLPKDRFSAERLKGVDSTLKIQPAKLEDSAVYLCASSSGLAAEQYFGPGTRLTVT.

The chain links TRBV14 to TRBJ1-2; no reliable D call. Per germline, CDR1 SGHDN and CDR2 FVKESK. V lost 0 bases and J 4 bases, leaving 12 bases between the germline ends. The CDR3 covers 15 residues. The CDR3 DNA sequence: TGTGCCAGCAGCCAAGATCGGTGGGCGCGCTATGGCTACACCTTC. It codes for CASSQDRWARYGYTF.

The rearrangement uses TRBV18 and TRBJ1-3; TRBD1 is a possible D gene (5 bases). This CDR3 region has 16 residues. The germline V gene has CDR1 KGHSH and CDR2 LQKENI. V lost 6 bases and J 0 bases, leaving 15 bases between the germline ends. The CDR3 coding sequence is TGTGCCAGCTCCACTGGGGGAAAGGGCTCTGGAAACACCATATATTTT. It translates to CASSTGGKGSGNTIYF.

Regarding this clone: Other nucleotide sequences from this sample produce the same CDR3. The chain has TRBV5-4 and TRBJ2-3; 7 nucleotides match TRBD2. Germline values: CDR1 SGHNT, CDR2 YYREEE (reference sequence). The V segment lost 0 bases and the J segment 1 base; nucleotides outside the gene matches: 2. The CDR3 runs to 15 residues. The CDR3 DNA sequence: TGTGCCAGCAGCTTGGGCGGGGGAGGCACAGATACGCAGTATTTT. It encodes CASSLGGGGTDTQYF. The variable domain in full, with the rest retrieved from reference TRBV5-4 and TRBJ2-3, is ETGVTQSPTHLIKTRGQQVTLRCSSQSGHNTVSWYQQALGQGPQFIFQYYREEENGRGNFPPRFSGLQFPNYSSELNVNALELDDSALYLCASSLGGGGTDTQYFGPGTRLTVL.

J is TRBJ1-1 and V is TRBV5-1; no firm D call. Per the germline V gene, CDR1 is SGHRS and CDR2 is YFSETQ. The CDR3 is 14 amino acids. V was pared by 3 bases and J by 0 bases, with 9 bases between. CDR3 sequence (DNA): TGCGCCAGCAGCTATGGACCGGTGAACACTGAAGCTTTCTTT. Translated, it gives CASSYGPVNTEAFF.

The chain uses TRBV9 and TRBJ2-3; the D gene is possibly TRBD2 (5 bases). This CDR3 has 16 amino acids. Germline values: CDR1 SGDLS, CDR2 YYNGEE. The V end lost 4 bases, the J end lost 4 bases, and 19 bases lay between the germline ends. The chain's CDR3 is CASSPQFPGSADTQYF. CDR3 coding DNA: TGTGCCAGCAGCCCCCAGTTTCCGGGGAGCGCAGATACGCAGTATTTT.

CDR3 sequence reads: CASSQSRTGGDCKNQPQHF. CDR3 DNA sequence: TGCGCCAGCAGTCAATCCCGGACAGGGGGCGATTGCAAGAATCAGCCCCAGCATTTT. This chain joins TRBV23-1 and TRBJ1-5, with 11 bases fitting TRBD1. TRBV23-1 is assigned to the ORF class and has an uncertain function. With 0 bases clipped from V and 4 bases from J, the junction kept 11 bases outside the gene matches. The length of the CDR3 is 19 residues.

This chain uses TRBV30 with TRBJ1-3; maybe TRBD1 (5 bases). The CDR3 runs to 11 residues. Trimming took 8 bases from V and 4 from J, leaving 9 bases between them. The germline V gene encodes CDR1 GTSNPN and CDR2 SVGIG (reference sequence). The CDR3 bases are TGTGCCGGGGGGGGAGGAAACACCATATATTTT. Translation: CAGGGGNTIYF. Supplemented by reference TRBV30 and TRBJ1-3, the full variable domain reads SQTIHQWPATLVQPVGSPLSLECTVEGTSNPNLYWYRQAAGRGLQLLFYSVGIGQISSEVPQNLSASRPQDRQFILSSKKLLLSDSGFYLCAGGGGNTIYFGEGSWLTVV.

The chain carries TRBV2 and TRBJ2-2, with TRBD1 identical over 7 bases. Germline values: CDR1 SNHLY, CDR2 FYNNEI. Losses at the gene ends were 8 bases for V and 3 bases for J; bases not matched to a gene: 12. There are 16 residues in the CDR3. The CDR3: CASASVAGGDTGELFF. CDR3 in DNA: TGTGCCAGCGCATCGGTCGCAGGGGGAGACACCGGGGAGCTGTTTTTT.

This clone was counted a few times. CDR3 region: CASSQVGTGNSPLHF. The CDR3 DNA follows: TGCGCCAGCAGCCAAGTGGGGACAGGGAATTCACCCCTCCACTTT. The chain has TRBV4-1 and TRBJ1-6; 9 bases fit TRBD1. The CDR3 length is 15 residues. V gave up 1 base and J gave up 7 bases; unmatched junction bases: 2. Germline values: CDR1 MGHRA, CDR2 YSYEKL.

The chain joins TRBV5-4 to TRBJ1-1, with 7 bases fitting TRBD1. J lost 4 bases, V lost 1 base, and 7 bases had no gene match. CDR3 length: 15 amino acids. Germline V CDR1 and CDR2: SGHNT, YYREEE (reference sequence). CDR3 in amino acids: CASSLNRGMGTEAFF. In nucleotides, the CDR3 is TGTGCCAGCAGCTTGAACAGGGGTATGGGCACTGAAGCTTTCTTT. Combining the CDR3 with reference TRBV5-4 and TRBJ1-1 gives the whole variable domain ETGVTQSPTHLIKTRGQQVTLRCSSQSGHNTVSWYQQALGQGPQFIFQYYREEENGRGNFPPRFSGLQFPNYSSELNVNALELDDSALYLCASSLNRGMGTEAFFGQGTRLTVV.

The chain is built from TRBV15 and TRBJ2-7; TRBD1 is a possible D gene (6 bases). The CDR3 runs to 14 residues. The germline V gene encodes CDR1 LNHNV and CDR2 YYDKDF (reference sequence). V was pared by 1 base and J by 3 bases, with 10 bases between. CDR3 sequence reads: CATSRVSRGYEQYF. For the CDR3, the DNA is TGTGCCACCAGCAGAGTTTCCAGGGGCTACGAGCAGTACTTC. Drawing the rest from reference TRBV15 and TRBJ2-7, the complete variable domain is DAMVIQNPRYQVTQFGKPVTLSCSQTLNHNVMYWYQQKSSQAPKLLFHYYDKDFNNEADTPDNFQSRRPNTSFCFLDIRSPGLGDTAMYLCATSRVSRGYEQYFGPGTRLTVT.

This sequence joins TRBV5-4 and TRBJ2-7; D is perhaps TRBD1 or TRBD2 (5 bases each). From germline, CDR1 is SGHNT and CDR2 YYREEE (reference sequence). The CDR3 has 16 amino acids. V lost 5 bases, J lost 0 bases, and 18 bases lay in between. Here the CDR3 reads CASRAWDAGGSYEQYF. In DNA, the CDR3 is TGTGCCAGCAGGGCGTGGGACGCGGGCGGCTCCTACGAGCAGTACTTC.

The rearrangement links TRBV6-5 to TRBJ2-1; D is possibly TRBD2 (5 bases). The CDR3 is 13 amino acids. Germline V CDR1 and CDR2: MNHEY, SVGAGI. V gave up 11 bases and J gave up 0 bases, with 11 bases separating them. For the CDR3, the DNA is TGTGCCGTCAAGCGGAGCTCCTACAATGAGCAGTTCTTC. The encoded protein is CAVKRSSYNEQFF.

The chain recombines TRBV12-5 with TRBJ2-7, with a possible D match to TRBD1 (5 bases). CDR3 size: 14 residues. Germline V gives CDR1 LGHNT, CDR2 FRNRAP. Deletions cut 1 base from V and 2 bases from J, with 9 bases between. In DNA, the CDR3 is TGTGCTAGTGGTTTGGATCAGGGAACCTACGAGCAGTACTTC. Translation: CASGLDQGTYEQYF.

The sample holds one count of this clone. The chain employs TRBV18 and TRBJ2-7; D remains unclear. With 1 base removed from V and 2 bases from J, the gap between germline ends came to 12 bases. This CDR3 contains 15 residues. CDR1 and CDR2 (germline): KGHSH, LQKENI. The CDR3 DNA is TGTGCCAGCTCACCACGTCATCAAAGGGCCTACGAGCAGTACTTC. This gives the protein CASSPRHQRAYEQYF.

As concerns this clone: The same CDR3 can be traced to other DNA sequences in this sample. The chain links TRBV18 to TRBJ2-7; 8 positions match TRBD1. Looked up from germline, CDR1 is KGHSH and CDR2 is LQKENI. V dropped 3 bases and J dropped 2; count of bases not matched to a gene: 6. This CDR3 spans 15 amino acids. The CDR3 region is CASSPPGTGPYEQYF. DNA of the CDR3: TGTGCCAGCTCACCCCCCGGGACAGGACCCTACGAGCAGTACTTC.

This clone appeared once. The chain couples TRBV30 to TRBJ1-4, with D unclear. The V end lost 7 bases, the J end lost 5 bases, and 17 bases lay between the germline ends. CDR1 and CDR2 (germline): GTSNPN, SVGIG (reference sequence). The CDR3 runs to 14 residues. The CDR3 here is CAFRPGWQNEKLFF. For the CDR3, the DNA is TGTGCCTTTAGGCCGGGATGGCAGAATGAAAAACTGTTTTTT.

A word on this clone: This CDR3 fails to terminate in the conserved phenylalanine or tryptophan, so it likely reflects a read error. The gene calls are TRBV30 and TRBJ1-6; a possible D gene is TRBD1 (5 bases). Germline V lookup: CDR1 GTSNPN, CDR2 SVGIG (reference sequence). Between the trimmed V and J ends, which lost 1 base and 7 bases, there was a span of 11 bases. The CDR3 totals 14 residues. The CDR3: CAWSDRRGNSPLHL. The DNA for the CDR3 is TGTGCCTGGAGTGACCGCCGGGGGAATTCACCCCTCCACCTT.

The V gene is TRBV6-1, the J gene TRBJ1-2; D remains ambiguous. The CDR3 is made up of 10 amino acids. Trimming removed 5 bases at V and 8 bases at J, with 6 bases between. Germline V CDR1 and CDR2: MNHNS, SASEGT. The CDR3: CASSIRGYTF. The CDR3 region has the DNA TGTGCCAGCAGTATAAGGGGCTACACCTTC.

The chain joins TRBV6-6 to TRBJ2-2; D is perhaps TRBD1 or TRBD2 (7 bases each). With 1 base removed from V and 5 bases from J, the gap between germline ends came to 11 bases. Germline CDR1 reads MNHNY; CDR2 reads SVGAGI (reference sequence). The CDR3 totals 15 residues. This chain's CDR3 is CASSYFRGGTGELFF. CDR3 bases: TGTGCCAGCAGTTACTTCAGGGGGGGTACCGGGGAGCTGTTTTTT.

This chain joins TRBV4-1 and TRBJ1-2; D is ambiguous. Germline V gives CDR1 MGHRA, CDR2 YSYEKL. The CDR3 contains 15 residues. V was shortened by 7 bases and J by 4 bases, with 19 bases between the two germline ends. Here the CDR3 reads CASNRIWEGSYGYTF. CDR3 sequence (DNA): TGCGCCAGCAACCGGATATGGGAGGGTTCCTATGGCTACACCTTC.

The chain uses TRBV7-2 and TRBJ2-1; D unclear. The CDR3 spans 14 residues. Germline V gives CDR1 SGHTA, CDR2 FQGNSA. V was trimmed by 5 bases and J by 10 bases, leaving 18 bases between them. The chain's CDR3 is CASSPPRQPREQFF. CDR3 nucleotide sequence: TGTGCCAGCAGCCCCCCGCGCCAGCCGAGGGAGCAGTTCTTC.

This clone was seen just once. V gene TRBV6-5 combines with J gene TRBJ2-4; TRBD1 is a possible D gene (5 bases). Trimming took off 0 bases at V and 3 bases at J, with 12 bases between the two ends. There are 16 residues in the CDR3. The V gene's germline CDR1 is MNHEY and CDR2 SVGAGI. The CDR3 coding sequence is TGTGCCAGCAGTTACTCGGTCAGGGCGAGCAAAAACATTCAGTACTTC. Protein: CASSYSVRASKNIQYF.

The chain is built from TRBV7-2 and TRBJ2-3; TRBD1 aligns across 7 bases. The CDR3 sequence is 18 residues long. Germline CDR1 and CDR2: SGHTA and FQGNSA. V was pared by 1 base and J by 4 bases, with 14 bases of the junction left unmatched. CDR3 sequence (DNA): TGTGCCAGCAGCTTAGGGTGGGACAGTGGGATCCTCCCAGATACGCAGTATTTT. It codes for CASSLGWDSGILPDTQYF.

The chain recombines TRBV11-2 with TRBJ1-1; weak D call: TRBD1 (5 bases). This CDR3 is built from 13 residues. From germline, CDR1 is SGHAT and CDR2 FQNNGV. Trimming cost V 5 bases and J 6 bases, with 13 bases left between them. CDR3 nucleotides: TGTGCCAGCAGCCACGGGGGAGGTTCTGAAGCTTTCTTT. This codes for CASSHGGGSEAFF.

The chain is built from TRBV14 and TRBJ1-3; TRBD1 matches 10 bases. This CDR3 spans 18 amino acids. CDR1 and CDR2 from the germline V gene are SGHDN and FVKESK. V lost 2 bases and J lost 2; bases outside the gene matches: 9. Written as DNA, the CDR3 is TGTGCCAGCAGCCAAAGGCGGGACAGGGGTTCTCCTGGAAACACCATATATTTT. Its translation: CASSQRRDRGSPGNTIYF.